Listed here are 25 T cell receptor beta chains from one sample, sequenced in a study of blood T cell repertoires in COVID-19. Profiled with immunoSEQ multiplex PCR; TCRdb holds only in-frame clones, not every one. Of about 250,000 clones listed, approximately 84% were seen once; the top ten hold approximately 15%. The sequenced sample consisted of peripheral blood. Receptors were obtained from a person aged 65 to 85 with COVID-19, enrolled during active disease.

The chain joins TRBV18 to TRBJ1-2; 10 bases fit TRBD1. Germline V gives CDR1 KGHSH, CDR2 LQKENI. The V and J ends lost 3 bases and 6 bases, in that order; junction bases with no gene match: 16. This CDR3 is 18 amino acids long. CDR3 bases: TGTGCCAGCTCACCTAACCAGACTCCCGGGACAGGGGCGGATGGCTACACCTTC. Protein sequence: CASSPNQTPGTGADGYTF.

The chain uses TRBV11-2 and TRBJ2-1; D gene ambiguous. There are 11 residues in the CDR3. Trimming shortened V by 1 base and J by 10 bases, and 5 bases separated the two germline ends. Germline loops: CDR1 SGHAT, CDR2 FQNNGV. CDR3 region: CASSLGSEQFF. In DNA, the CDR3 is TGTGCCAGCAGCTTAGGAAGCGAGCAGTTCTTC. Supplemented by reference TRBV11-2 and TRBJ2-1, the full variable domain reads EAGVAQSPRYKIIEKRQSVAFWCNPISGHATLYWYQQILGQGPKLLIQFQNNGVVDDSQLPKDRFSAERLKGVDSTLKIQPAKLEDSAVYLCASSLGSEQFFGPGTRLTVL.

The chain carries TRBV4-1 and TRBJ1-3; the D gene is possibly TRBD1 (6 bases). Trimming stripped 5 bases from V and 0 bases from J, with 14 bases between. The CDR3 loop spans 16 amino acids. Germline lookup yields CDR1 MGHRA and CDR2 YSYEKL. The CDR3 sequence is CASSKTQGSSGNTIYF. As DNA, the CDR3 is TGCGCCAGCAGCAAAACCCAGGGGAGCTCTGGAAACACCATATATTTT.

The chain is built from TRBV18 and TRBJ1-1; maybe TRBD1 (6 bases). The CDR3 has 13 residues. V shed 2 bases and J shed 7 bases, with 11 bases lying between them. Germline V gene sequence: CDR1 KGHSH, CDR2 LQKENI. CDR3 coding DNA: TGTGCCAGCTCACCAACTAAACAGGGTGAAGCTTTCTTT. This sequence encodes CASSPTKQGEAFF.

V usage is TRBV20-1 and J usage is TRBJ2-7; the D gene is possibly TRBD1 (5 bases). Germline lookup yields CDR1 DFQATT and CDR2 SNEGSKA (reference sequence). V was trimmed by 3 bases and J by 5 bases, leaving 8 bases between them. The CDR3 runs to 11 residues. CDR3 nucleotides: TGCAGTGCTAGTAAAGGGGACGAGCAGTACTTC. Residues: CSASKGDEQYF.

The chain carries TRBV24-1 and TRBJ1-4; no clear D. The length of the CDR3 is 14 residues. Per the germline V gene, CDR1 is KGHDR and CDR2 is SFDVKD. With 2 bases removed from V and 10 bases from J, the gap between germline ends came to 13 bases. The CDR3 nucleotides read TGTGCCACCAGTGATTCTTCAAAAGGCGGAAAACTGTTTTTT. It translates to CATSDSSKGGKLFF.

The chain links TRBV28 to TRBJ1-5; D is ambiguous. V lost 4 bases, J lost 5 bases, and 9 bases lay in between. The CDR3 consists of 13 residues. The V gene's germline CDR1 is MDHEN and CDR2 SYDVKM. The CDR3 sequence is CASSSTPDQPQHF. CDR3 DNA sequence: TGTGCCAGCAGTTCAACACCCGATCAGCCCCAGCATTTT.

The chain has TRBV3-1 (or the pseudogene TRBV3-2) and TRBJ2-7, with 12 bases aligning to TRBD2. Germline CDR1 reads LGHDT; CDR2 reads YNNKEL (reference sequence). J lost 3 bases, V lost 0 bases, and 18 bases had no gene match. The CDR3 sequence is 21 residues long. The CDR3 is CASSQEPLILAGGPGCYEQYF. In DNA form, the CDR3 reads TGTGCCAGCAGCCAAGAACCTTTAATCCTAGCGGGGGGGCCTGGTTGCTACGAGCAGTACTTC.

The chain couples TRBV5-1 to TRBJ1-2, with D perhaps matching TRBD1 (6 bases). From germline, CDR1 is SGHRS and CDR2 YFSETQ. The V end was cut by 5 bases, the J end by 8 bases, with 22 bases between. The CDR3 spans 15 residues. The CDR3 nucleotides read TGCGCCAGCAGTGATGGGTCGCAGGGGCTGCAAGGCTACACCTTC. Protein product: CASSDGSQGLQGYTF.

This clone has just a few counts. The J gene is TRBJ1-6, the V gene TRBV27; 9 positions agree with TRBD1. The junction had 8 bases not matched to a gene; V was cut back by 5 bases and J by 9 bases. CDR1 MNHEY and CDR2 SMNVEV come from the germline V gene (reference sequence). The CDR3 spans 15 residues. In DNA, the CDR3 is TGTGCCAGCAGTCTACAGGGGGCTCTAATTTCACCCCTCCACTTT. Translation gives CASSLQGALISPLHF.

The chain uses TRBV28 and TRBJ1-5; D remains ambiguous. Germline CDR1 and CDR2: MDHEN and SYDVKM. CDR3 length equals 18 residues. V gave up 3 bases and J gave up 1 base, with 19 bases separating them. Here the CDR3 reads CASSFWRHGEVSNQPQHF. Here the CDR3 DNA reads TGTGCCAGCAGTTTCTGGCGACACGGGGAAGTAAGCAATCAGCCCCAGCATTTT. Using reference TRBV28 and TRBJ1-5 for the parts outside the CDR3, the full variable domain is DVKVTQSSRYLVKRTGEKVFLECVQDMDHENMFWYRQDPGLGLRLIYFSYDVKMKEKGDIPEGYSVSREKKERFSLILESASTNQTSMYLCASSFWRHGEVSNQPQHFGDGTRLSIL.

The chain is built from TRBV5-4 and TRBJ2-7, with 10 positions matching TRBD2. The CDR3 sequence is 16 residues long. Trimming cost V 0 bases and J 0 bases; bases outside gene matches: 3. The germline gives CDR1 SGHNT, CDR2 YYREEE (reference sequence). Here the CDR3 reads CASSLATSGSSYEQYF. CDR3 coding DNA: TGTGCCAGCAGCTTGGCGACTAGCGGGTCCTCCTACGAGCAGTACTTC.

The chain joins TRBV19 to TRBJ1-2; D is ambiguous. Trimming shortened V by 7 bases and J by 0 bases, and 21 bases separated the two germline ends. This CDR3 comprises 17 residues. Germline V gene data show CDR1 as LNHDA and CDR2 as SQIVND (reference sequence). The CDR3 protein is CASTDGPSDTANYGYTF. CDR3 nucleotide sequence: TGTGCCAGTACAGACGGTCCCTCGGATACAGCTAACTATGGCTACACCTTC.

The genes are TRBV10-3 and TRBJ1-4; 7 positions match TRBD1. The V gene end was trimmed by 10 bases and the J gene end by 6 bases; junction bases not matched to a gene: 8. CDR1 is ENHRY, CDR2 SYGVKD, per germline. The CDR3 has 13 amino acids. CDR3: CATRQGLDEKLFF. The DNA of the CDR3 is TGTGCCACCAGACAGGGCCTCGATGAAAAACTGTTTTTT.

The chain links TRBV27 to TRBJ1-6, with 8 positions matching TRBD1. Trimming removed 6 bases from V and 7 bases from J; junction bases left unmatched: 11. CDR3 length: 16 amino acids. CDR1 MNHEY and CDR2 SMNVEV come from the germline V gene (reference sequence). The CDR3 here is CASRDTDRATNSPLHF. CDR3 nucleotides: TGTGCCAGCAGAGACACGGACAGGGCTACAAATTCACCCCTCCACTTT.

The chain couples TRBV29-1 to TRBJ2-3, with a tentative D call TRBD2 (6 bases). The ends were cut back, 7 bases at V and 0 bases at J, with 8 bases in the middle. CDR3 size: 12 residues. CDR1 is SQVTM, CDR2 ANQGSEA, per germline. CDR3 DNA: TGCAGCGGGAGGGAGAGCACAGATACGCAGTATTTT. The encoded protein is CSGRESTDTQYF.

The J gene is TRBJ1-2, the V gene TRBV5-1; D gene ambiguous. In germline, CDR1 is SGHRS, CDR2 YFSETQ. Trimming took 4 bases from V and 0 from J, leaving 10 bases between them. This CDR3 is 14 amino acids long. This CDR3 reads CASSRPQSNYGYTF. CDR3 in DNA: TGCGCCAGCAGCCGGCCACAGTCTAACTATGGCTACACCTTC. Based on the CDR3 plus reference TRBV5-1 and TRBJ1-2, the full variable domain is KAGVTQTPRYLIKTRGQQVTLSCSPISGHRSVSWYQQTPGQGLQFLFEYFSETQRNKGNFPGRFSGRQFSNSRSEMNVSTLELGDSALYLCASSRPQSNYGYTFGSGTRLTVV.

This clone has just one count. The chain couples TRBV6-1 to TRBJ1-1; D may be TRBD1 (6 bases). V was shortened by 8 bases and J by 4 bases, with 14 bases between the two germline ends. The germline V gene has CDR1 MNHNS and CDR2 SASEGT. CDR3 length: 13 residues. The CDR3 region has the DNA TGTGCCAGCCTGTTGGGGGCCCTCACTGAAGCTTTCTTT. Amino acid sequence: CASLLGALTEAFF.

The V and J genes are TRBV5-1 and TRBJ1-2; D is possibly TRBD1 (6 bases). V dropped 3 bases and J dropped 6 bases, with 15 bases sitting between them. This CDR3 has 14 residues. The V gene's germline CDR1 is SGHRS and CDR2 YFSETQ. The CDR3 region has the DNA TGCGCCAGCAGCTCACAGGGTAGCATCGATGGCTACACCTTC. It encodes CASSSQGSIDGYTF.

The chain uses TRBV14 and TRBJ1-4, with D unresolved. Per germline, CDR1 SGHDN and CDR2 FVKESK. This CDR3 is built from 17 residues. V was shortened by 0 bases and J by 7 bases, with 18 bases between the two germline ends. This chain's CDR3 is CASSQEKGAVGSEKLFF. CDR3 coding DNA: TGTGCCAGCAGCCAAGAAAAAGGAGCCGTGGGTAGTGAAAAACTGTTTTTT.

The chain has TRBV5-1 and TRBJ2-3, with a tentative D call TRBD2 (5 bases). Trimming removed 7 bases at V and 3 bases at J, with 15 bases between. From germline, CDR1 is SGHRS and CDR2 YFSETQ. The CDR3 is made up of 14 amino acids. The CDR3 reads CASARGLTTDTQYF. The CDR3 DNA reads TGCGCCAGCGCTCGAGGACTTACAACAGATACGCAGTATTTT.

The chain recombines TRBV6-6 with TRBJ1-5, with D uncertain. This CDR3 has 14 residues. V lost 2 bases and J lost 0, with 5 bases in between. CDR1 MNHNY and CDR2 SVGAGI come from the germline V gene (reference sequence). Here the CDR3 reads CASSYVNSNQPQHF. In nucleotides, the CDR3 is TGTGCCAGCAGTTACGTAAATAGCAATCAGCCCCAGCATTTT.

The chain has TRBV30 and TRBJ2-3, with D possibly being TRBD1 (6 bases). This CDR3 has 16 residues. CDR1 and CDR2 from the germline V gene are GTSNPN and SVGIG (reference sequence). V gave up 2 bases and J gave up 6 bases, with 21 bases separating them. CDR3 bases: TGTGCCTGGAGTATCACAGGGTTTGATTTTACGGATACGCAGTATTTT. This translates into CAWSITGFDFTDTQYF. The full variable domain, its missing parts supplied by reference TRBV30 and TRBJ2-3, is SQTIHQWPATLVQPVGSPLSLECTVEGTSNPNLYWYRQAAGRGLQLLFYSVGIGQISSEVPQNLSASRPQDRQFILSSKKLLLSDSGFYLCAWSITGFDFTDTQYFGPGTRLTVL.

The rearrangement links TRBV4-1 to TRBJ2-7; 10 positions agree with TRBD2. The CDR3 has 15 amino acids. V was clipped by 1 base and J by 3 bases; unmatched bases: 3. Germline CDR1 and CDR2: MGHRA and YSYEKL. CDR3 nucleotide sequence: TGCGCCAGCAGCCAAGCCCCTAGCGGGAGCTACGAGCAGTACTTC. Amino acid sequence: CASSQAPSGSYEQYF.

This clone came up a few times. This rearrangement joins TRBV28 to TRBJ1-2; TRBD1 agrees at 9 bases. Trimming removed 7 bases from V and 5 bases from J; junction bases left unmatched: 17. CDR1 and CDR2 (germline): MDHEN, SYDVKM. The CDR3 is 17 residues long. The CDR3 spells CASKPGTGGGSRYGYTF. Written as DNA, the CDR3 is TGTGCCAGCAAGCCGGGCACAGGGGGCGGGTCTAGGTATGGCTACACCTTC.